This record concerns one T cell receptor beta chain sequence. The sample comes from a study of blood T cell repertoires in COVID-19. Per the germline V gene, CDR1 is LGHNA and CDR2 is YSLEER. V shed 1 base and J shed 9 bases, with 22 bases lying between them. The CDR3 consists of 17 residues. Authors' analysis steps: Scientists estimated how many nucleated cells there were by amplifying reference gene primers. The repertoire was sequenced with immunoSEQ multiplex PCR; TCRdb's copy has only in-frame clones and lacks some. The V and J calls and the clone size are those of that table, but D and trimming were determined from the DNA. The sample holds over 300,000 clones, about four fifths seen once.

The chain employs TRBV4-3 and TRBJ2-1; a weak D match, TRBD2 (6 bases). Sequences were obtained from peripheral blood. This receptor was identified in a woman between 50 and 59 years old with acute or convalescent COVID-19. This chain's CDR3 is CASSQGRSPGEVAEQFF. CDR3 nucleotides: TGCGCCAGCAGCCAAGGAAGGTCACCGGGAGAGGTTGCTGAGCAGTTCTTC.